The sequence of this TCR beta chain was determined in a study of cytomegalovirus exposure and HLA in healthy donors. Study observations and caveats: Most observed TCR sequences were rare, whereas some public TCRs were detected in many donors. In a later analysis, several top co-occurrence clusters appeared linked to parvovirus B19, influenza, CMV and Epstein-Barr virus. Later analysis associated a missense DCLRE1C variant with TCR beta V- and J-gene trimming.

PCR was performed using 60 Vbeta and 13 Jbeta primers. Generated by immunoSEQ multiplex PCR, the TCRdb table keeps only in-frame clones and is missing some. Of about 120,000 clones listed, under 90% are singletons. This CDR3 region has 15 residues. The trim removed 5 bases at V and 2 bases at J, leaving 5 bases unmatched. Germline-derived CDR1 and CDR2 are MNHEY and SMNVEV (reference sequence). On this clone: Antigen unknown.

This sequence was found in a young woman in good health and CMV-seronegative. The chain links TRBV27 to TRBJ2-1, with 8 nucleotides matching TRBD2. The sequencing input was PBMCs. The CDR3 is CASSATGGAYNEQFF. CDR3 nucleotides: TGTGCCAGCAGTGCAACCGGGGGGGCCTACAATGAGCAGTTCTTC.